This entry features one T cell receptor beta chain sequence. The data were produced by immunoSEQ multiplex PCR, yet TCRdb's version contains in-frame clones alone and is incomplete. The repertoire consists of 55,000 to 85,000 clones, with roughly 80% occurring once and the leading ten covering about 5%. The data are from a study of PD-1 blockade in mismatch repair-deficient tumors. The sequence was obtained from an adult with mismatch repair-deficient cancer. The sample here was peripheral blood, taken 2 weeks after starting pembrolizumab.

In DNA, the CDR3 is TGCGCCAGCAGCGCCTCGACAGGGGCGTCCAACTACGAGCAGTACTTC. This gives the protein CASSASTGASNYEQYF. This chain uses TRBV5-1 with TRBJ2-7; 8 nucleotides line up with TRBD1. The CDR3 runs to 16 residues. Germline V lookup: CDR1 SGHRS, CDR2 YFSETQ. V was pared by 4 bases and J by 3 bases, with 12 bases of the junction left unmatched.